This T cell receptor (beta chain) originates from a study of spatial heterogeneity in lung cancer (dated by TCRdb to between 2019 and 2020). Context from the whole study: Beta-chain transcripts were consistently detected in greater numbers than alpha-chain transcripts, which likely reflected higher beta-chain transcript abundance. TCR transcript counts in tumor regions correlated strongly with a T cell transcriptional module score from matched bulk RNA-seq. In the raw uncorrected reads, each unique combination of TCR and UMI appeared on average more than ten times. TCR alpha and beta repertoires were quantitatively compared across multiple tumor regions, matched nontumor lung and blood in non-small cell lung cancer. TCR repertoire features were related to nonsynonymous mutation counts determined by whole-exome sequencing of tumor tissue. Both alpha and beta chains were TCR-sequenced in 200 or so tumor regions, approximately 68 matched nontumor lung samples and around 54 PBMC samples obtained at surgery. Findings and caveats that apply to the study as a whole: Counts of ubiquitous and regional expanded TCRs correlated with counts of ubiquitous and regional nonsynonymous mutations, respectively. Additional single-cell paired TCR alpha and beta sequencing was considered necessary to confirm, at a functional level, the hypothesis that regional TCRs recognize regional mutations. The tumor nonsynonymous mutation count correlated with the number of expanded intratumoral alpha and beta TCRs. TCR-seq coverage of tumor T cells was estimated to be only approximately 7% for alpha chains and more than 11% for beta chains.

In regard to this clonotype: Its antigen target is currently unknown. No quality values exist for individual bases; no much larger clone is one base distant.

The library was obtained by 5' RACE. TCRdb names NextSeq 500 as the instrument used. In the TCR library protocol, a unique molecular identifier was attached to each TCR cDNA molecule so that PCR and sequencing errors could be corrected. In the paper's pipeline: Decombinator tools were used for TCR identification, UMI-based error correction and CDR3 extraction. Expanded TCRs were defined as those above a frequency of 2 per 1,000, corresponding to the top 1% of the tumor frequency distribution. Expanded tumor TCRs were classed as regional if statistically deemed absent (corrected P<0.05) from at least one tumor region, otherwise ubiquitous. Renyi diversity was computed with the R vegan package after each repertoire had been subsampled 100 times to 5,000 TCRs. CDR3 similarity networks were constructed using string-kernel similarity of amino acid triplets, with links drawn between CDR3s whose pairwise similarity was above 0.82. In-frame beta chains were kept once TCRdb had trimmed the public reads at Q25 with fastp and called clones with MiXCR. All rows with the same CDR3 protein become a single entry with the most common DNA and genes. The V and J calls here are based on TCRdb, not the publication. The sample table records under 20,000 distinct CDR3 sequences; about 5.8% of these occur just once. The top ten constitute approximately 10% of the sample.

In light of the paper, this sample's time point label describes: sample taken at primary tumor resection. Samples were obtained from 72 patients with early-stage, untreated non-small cell lung cancer from the lung TRACERx cohort. Without any cell sorting, TCR sequencing was performed on whole RNA extracted either from tumor and nontumor lung tissue or from cryopreserved PBMC samples. Only patients with enough RNA available from two or more tumor regions were chosen for TCR sequencing. Before being selected, tumor and adjacent nontumor lung specimens were reviewed by a lung pathologist. The sequence came from a female donor with early-stage non-small cell lung cancer. The sequenced sample was lung tumor tissue, obtained at surgery.

The nucleotides are TGTGCCAGCAGTTCCGCGTCAGGATACATTAACAATGAGCAGTTCTTC. It specifies CASSSASGYINNEQFF. The rearrangement joined TRBV27 to TRBJ2-1; the D gene lacks a confident call. The CDR3 goes from the cysteine to the phenylalanine over 16 residues. Only the CDR3 portion is preserved as DNA: 48 bases, with reading frame beginning at the first base. The germline V gene (reference sequence) provides CDR1 MNHEY and CDR2 SMNVEV. Trimming takes 4 bases from V and 5 bases from J, and the germline ends sit 18 bases apart.